These T cell receptor beta chains were read from a single sample in a study of T cell responses to AZD1222 COVID-19 vaccine. Data came from immunoSEQ multiplex PCR; TCRdb stores just in-frame clones and leaves some out. The data show some 130,000 clones, around nine tenths seen once. The source was peripheral blood, collected on day 0 of AZD1222 vaccination. The receptors here all came from an adult in good health. CDR3s include the opening cysteine and the closing phenylalanine or tryptophan. D genes are given only for firm matches. Clone sizes are given selectively: once, few, many, or a class where the clone is expanded.

cdr3_aa	cdr3_nt	clone_size	d_call	v_call	j_call
CASLVGGKGYTF	TGTGCCAGTCTGGTGGGGGGGAAAGGCTACACCTTC	.	.	TRBV28	TRBJ1-2
CAISGVRGRSTDTQYF	TGTGCCATCAGTGGCGTTAGGGGGAGGAGCACAGATACGCAGTATTTT	.	.	TRBV10-3	TRBJ2-3
CSASLRGVDGYTF	TGCAGTGCTAGTCTCCGGGGGGTGGATGGCTACACCTTC	.	.	TRBV20-1	TRBJ1-2
CASRGEGMGSRRFETQYF	TGTGCCAGCAGGGGAGAGGGGATGGGTTCGCGTCGGTTTGAGACCCAGTACTTC	.	.	TRBV27	TRBJ2-5
CASSLVGRDTFSGANVLTF	TGTGCCAGCAGCTTAGTTGGAAGGGACACCTTCTCTGGGGCCAACGTCCTGACTTTC	.	.	TRBV11-2	TRBJ2-6
CASSRESSYNSPLHF	TGTGCCAGCAGTCGGGAGAGCTCCTATAATTCACCCCTCCACTTT	.	.	TRBV7-3	TRBJ1-6
CSVEEAGSPLHF	TGCAGCGTTGAAGAGGCCGGTTCACCCCTCCACTTT	.	.	TRBV29-1	TRBJ1-6
CASSDGGRTEAFF	TGTGCCAGCAGTGACGGGGGGCGCACTGAAGCTTTCTTT	.	.	TRBV6-1	TRBJ1-1
CASSFSFDGPYEQYF	TGCGCCAGCAGCTTCTCCTTCGATGGGCCCTACGAGCAGTACTTC	.	.	TRBV5-1	TRBJ2-7
CASSAASSQRSHYNEQFF	TGTGCCAGTAGCGCCGCCTCTTCCCAGCGGAGTCACTACAATGAGCAGTTCTTC	.	.	TRBV19	TRBJ2-1
CASSQDRLREQYF	TGTGCCAGCAGCCAAGACCGATTACGAGAACAGTACTTC	.	.	TRBV14	TRBJ2-7
CASRRDPDYYEQYF	TGTGCCAGCAGGCGGGATCCGGACTACTACGAGCAGTACTTC	.	.	TRBV6-5	TRBJ2-7
CASSLGAGSNQPQHF	TGTGCCAGCAGTTTGGGGGCAGGGAGCAATCAGCCCCAGCATTTT	.	.	TRBV27	TRBJ1-5
CASSLVVAGGADTQYF	TGCGCCAGCAGCTTGGTAGTAGCGGGGGGGGCTGATACGCAGTATTTT	.	TRBD2	TRBV5-1	TRBJ2-3
CASSHVGEEQYF	TGTGCCAGCAGCCACGTGGGGGAAGAGCAGTACTTC	.	.	TRBV7-9	TRBJ2-7
CASRAGMNTEAFF	TGTGCCAGTCGGGCAGGGATGAACACTGAAGCTTTCTTT	few	.	TRBV19	TRBJ1-1
CASSAWTSGGTNTQYF	TGTGCCAGCAGCGCCTGGACTAGCGGGGGGACCAACACGCAGTATTTT	.	TRBD2	TRBV9	TRBJ2-3
CASIPPQEFSPLHF	TGTGCCAGCATCCCCCCACAAGAGTTTTCACCCCTCCACTTT	.	.	TRBV2	TRBJ1-6
CASSFGGGETQYF	TGTGCCAGCAGCTTCGGGGGTGGAGAGACCCAGTACTTC	.	.	TRBV7-2	TRBJ2-5
CASRSGRDYGYTF	TGTGCCAGCAGATCGGGCCGGGACTATGGCTACACCTTC	.	.	TRBV6-5	TRBJ1-2
CASDRDRVGETQYF	TGTGCCAGCGACCGGGACAGGGTAGGCGAGACCCAGTACTTC	.	TRBD1	TRBV6-5	TRBJ2-5
CASSRTGGSYEQYF	TGTGCCAGCAGCCGGACAGGGGGCTCCTACGAGCAGTACTTC	few	TRBD1	TRBV27	TRBJ2-7
CASSQYPGSDSPLHF	TGCGCCAGCAGCCAGTATCCAGGGAGTGATTCACCCCTCCACTTT	.	.	TRBV4-3	TRBJ1-6
CASSFRRGPTQETQYF	TGTGCCAGCAGCTTTAGACGGGGGCCCACTCAAGAGACCCAGTACTTC	once	.	TRBV5-4	TRBJ2-5
CASSPQGRGEGYTF	TGTGCCAGCTCACCACAAGGCAGGGGAGAAGGCTACACCTTC	.	.	TRBV18	TRBJ1-2
CASSLPQHEAYF	TGTGCCAGCAGTTTACCTCAACACGAAGCGTACTTC	.	.	TRBV28	TRBJ2-7
CASSERLHSGNTIYF	TGTGCCAGCAGTGAGCGGCTGCACTCTGGAAACACCATATATTTT	.	.	TRBV2	TRBJ1-3
CASSIRGFNEQFF	TGTGCCAGTAGTATCCGGGGATTTAATGAGCAGTTCTTC	few	.	TRBV19	TRBJ2-1
CASSETFFIFTDTQYF	TGTGCCAGCAGTGAGACCTTTTTTATTTTCACAGATACGCAGTATTTT	.	.	TRBV6-1	TRBJ2-3
CSVVRVLDTQYF	TGCAGCGTTGTACGGGTACTGGATACGCAGTATTTT	.	.	TRBV29-1	TRBJ2-3
CASSFRTGGDSNQPQHF	TGTGCCAGCAGCTTCAGGACAGGGGGCGACAGCAATCAGCCCCAGCATTTT	.	TRBD1	TRBV7-4	TRBJ1-5
CASSVPGSGNTIYF	TGTGCCAGCAGCGTTCCAGGCTCTGGAAACACCATATATTTT	.	.	TRBV9	TRBJ1-3
CASSFGSTDTQYF	TGCGCCAGCAGCTTCGGTAGCACAGATACGCAGTATTTT	.	.	TRBV5-1	TRBJ2-3
CASSQGSAGLNEQFF	TGCGCCAGCAGCCAAGGATCGGCAGGGCTCAATGAGCAGTTCTTC	few	.	TRBV4-3	TRBJ2-1
CSVERTVNTEAFF	TGCAGCGTTGAAAGGACAGTGAACACTGAAGCTTTCTTT	.	.	TRBV29-1	TRBJ1-1
CASSSRTGRNTEAFF	TGTGCCAGCAGTTCCCGGACAGGGAGGAACACTGAAGCTTTCTTT	.	TRBD1	TRBV28	TRBJ1-1
CASTHGQMNTEAFF	TGTGCCAGTACCCACGGACAGATGAACACTGAAGCTTTCTTT	.	.	TRBV19	TRBJ1-1
CASSPRQGGNSPLHF	TGTGCCAGCAGCCCACGTCAGGGGGGGAATTCACCCCTCCACTTT	.	TRBD1	TRBV7-6	TRBJ1-6
CASSPGRGTQYF	TGTGCCAGCAGCCCCGGTCGGGGGACGCAGTATTTT	.	.	TRBV6-5	TRBJ2-3
CASSLQGALAGELFF	TGTGCCAGCAGTCTACAGGGCGCGCTTGCCGGGGAGCTGTTTTTT	.	.	TRBV6-5	TRBJ2-2
CASSPTRSRQFF	TGTGCCAGCAGTCCGACTAGATCGCGGCAGTTCTTC	few	.	TRBV6-2/TRBV6-3	TRBJ2-1
CASSQDLLKGAGGNTIYF	TGCGCCAGCAGCCAAGATCTCCTTAAGGGGGCCGGTGGAAACACCATATATTTT	once	TRBD1	TRBV4-3	TRBJ1-3
CSVGFLAGVPETQYF	TGCAGCGTTGGGTTCCTAGCGGGGGTCCCCGAGACCCAGTACTTC	.	TRBD2	TRBV29-1	TRBJ2-5
CASSFGELFF	TGTGCCAGCAGCTTCGGGGAGCTGTTTTTT	.	.	TRBV7-9	TRBJ2-2
CASGKEGFNQPQHF	TGTGCCAGCGGAAAAGAAGGGTTCAATCAGCCCCAGCATTTT	.	.	TRBV21-1	TRBJ1-5
CASSVGGSQPQHF	TGTGCCAGCAGCGTGGGGGGATCTCAGCCCCAGCATTTT	.	.	TRBV9	TRBJ1-5
CASSLRTDSYNEQFF	TGTGCCAGCAGCTTAAGGACAGACTCCTACAATGAGCAGTTCTTC	.	.	TRBV7-2	TRBJ2-1
CASSPTMTDTQYF	TGTGCCAGCAGTCCAACAATGACAGATACGCAGTATTTT	.	.	TRBV27	TRBJ2-3
CASSMGQFGNTIYF	TGTGCCAGTAGTATGGGACAGTTCGGAAACACCATATATTTT	.	TRBD1	TRBV19	TRBJ1-3
CASSQDRRAGGPFYEQYF	TGCGCCAGCAGCCAAGATCGGAGGGCGGGGGGGCCGTTCTACGAGCAGTACTTC	once	TRBD2	TRBV4-3	TRBJ2-7